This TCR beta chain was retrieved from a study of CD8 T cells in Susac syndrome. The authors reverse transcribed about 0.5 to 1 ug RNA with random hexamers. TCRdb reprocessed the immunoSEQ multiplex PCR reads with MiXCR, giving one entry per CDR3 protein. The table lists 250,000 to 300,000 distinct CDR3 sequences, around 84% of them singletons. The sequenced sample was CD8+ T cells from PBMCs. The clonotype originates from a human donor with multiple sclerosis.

The DNA for the CDR3 is TGTGCCAGCAGCAGACCCGCCGCGCCGGAACTTCAAGAGACCCAGTACTTC. Protein sequence: CASSRPAAPELQETQYF. The genes are TRBV21-1 and TRBJ2-5; TRBD2, as called in the table, went unchecked against the DNA. TRBV21-1 is deemed a pseudogene. The CDR3 is 17 residues long.